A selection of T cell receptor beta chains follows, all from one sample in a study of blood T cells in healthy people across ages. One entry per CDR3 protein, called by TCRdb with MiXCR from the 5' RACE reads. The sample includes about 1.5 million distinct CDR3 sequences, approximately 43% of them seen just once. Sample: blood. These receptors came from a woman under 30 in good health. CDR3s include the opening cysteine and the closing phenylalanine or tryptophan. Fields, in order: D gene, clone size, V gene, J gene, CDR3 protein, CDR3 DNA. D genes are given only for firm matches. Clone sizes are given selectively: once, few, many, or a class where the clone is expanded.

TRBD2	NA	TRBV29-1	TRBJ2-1	CSVEEGTGGGYNEQFF	TGCAGCGTTGAAGAGGGCACGGGAGGGGGTTACAATGAGCAGTTCTTC
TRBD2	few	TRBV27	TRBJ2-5	CASSFSGLTLAGGGETQYF	TGTGCCAGCAGTTTTAGCGGACTTACACTAGCGGGAGGAGGAGAGACCCAGTACTTC
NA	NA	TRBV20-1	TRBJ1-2	CSALDGVSGYTF	TGCAGTGCCCTGGATGGGGTCAGTGGCTACACCTTC
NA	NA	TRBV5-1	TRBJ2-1	CASSLALALYNEQFF	TGCGCCAGCAGCTTGGCGCTAGCACTCTACAATGAGCAGTTCTTC
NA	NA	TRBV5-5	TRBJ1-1	CASSHSTGSDTEAFF	TGTGCCAGCAGCCACTCAACAGGGTCGGACACTGAAGCTTTCTTT
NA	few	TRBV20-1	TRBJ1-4	CSAIRTFREKLFF	TGCAGTGCTATACGGACTTTCAGGGAAAAACTGTTTTTT
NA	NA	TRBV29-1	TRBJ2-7	CSASLPGSGEQYF	TGCAGCGCTAGCCTGCCGGGGAGTGGCGAGCAGTACTTC
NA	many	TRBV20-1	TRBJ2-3	CSATPGLTTDTQYF	TGCAGTGCTACTCCGGGACTTACCACAGATACGCAGTATTTT
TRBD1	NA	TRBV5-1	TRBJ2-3	CASSLAGTGPTGTQYF	TGCGCCAGCAGCTTGGCCGGGACAGGTCCCACAGGTACGCAGTATTTT
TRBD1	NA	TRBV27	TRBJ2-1	CASKRTGNYEQFF	TGTGCCAGCAAAAGGACAGGTAACTACGAGCAGTTCTTC
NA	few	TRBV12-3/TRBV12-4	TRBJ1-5	CASSFFRGRDQPQHF	TGTGCCAGCAGTTTCTTCAGGGGACGAGATCAGCCCCAGCATTTT
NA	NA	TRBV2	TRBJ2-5	CASSGRGLETQYF	TGTGCCAGCAGTGGACGGGGACTAGAGACCCAGTACTTC
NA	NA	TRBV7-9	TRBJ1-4	CASSRAGEKLFF	TGTGCCAGCAGCCGGGCGGGTGAAAAACTGTTTTTT
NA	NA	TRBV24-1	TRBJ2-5	CATSDLPLETQYF	TGTGCCACCAGTGATTTGCCACTGGAGACCCAGTACTTC
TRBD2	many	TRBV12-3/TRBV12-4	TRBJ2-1	CASSLAGGSNEQFF	TGTGCCAGCAGTTTAGCGGGAGGGAGCAATGAGCAGTTCTTC
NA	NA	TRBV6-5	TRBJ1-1	CASSYNPRGNTEAFF	TGTGCCAGCAGTTATAACCCCCGGGGGAACACTGAAGCTTTCTTT
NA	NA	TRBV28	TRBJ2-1	CASSSSLRGEFF	TGTGCCAGCAGTTCCTCATTAAGGGGGGAGTTCTTC
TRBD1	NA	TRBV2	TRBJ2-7	CASLQGYHEQYF	TGTGCCAGCTTACAGGGGTACCACGAGCAGTACTTC
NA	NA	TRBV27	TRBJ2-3	CASSRLEPSPDPQYF	TGTGCCAGCAGTCGACTAGAGCCGTCACCCGATCCGCAGTATTTT
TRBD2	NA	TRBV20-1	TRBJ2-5	CSARGKTSGETQYF	TGCAGTGCTAGAGGGAAGACTAGCGGGGAGACCCAGTACTTC
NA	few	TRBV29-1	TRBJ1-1	CSVRNAWTEAFF	TGCAGCGTTCGGAATGCTTGGACTGAAGCTTTCTTT
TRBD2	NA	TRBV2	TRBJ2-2	CASMQPAGAIGELFF	TGTGCCAGCATGCAGCCAGCGGGAGCAATCGGGGAGCTGTTTTTT
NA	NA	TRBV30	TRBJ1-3	CAWSGTGQTSGNTIYF	TGTGCCTGGAGTGGGACCGGACAGACCTCTGGAAACACCATATATTTT
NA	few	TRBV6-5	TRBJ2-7	CASSYVAGSFYEQYF	TGTGCCAGCAGTTACGTTGCGGGGAGTTTTTACGAGCAGTACTTC
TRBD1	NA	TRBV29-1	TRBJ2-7	CSVNPGQGYEQYF	TGCAGCGTCAACCCGGGACAGGGCTACGAGCAGTACTTC
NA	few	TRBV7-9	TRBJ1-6	CASSLSQYYNSPLHF	TGTGCCAGCAGCTTATCACAGTACTATAATTCACCCCTCCACTTT
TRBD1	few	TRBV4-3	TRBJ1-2	CASSQAPGQGYGYTF	TGCGCCAGCAGCCAAGCTCCGGGACAGGGATATGGCTACACCTTC
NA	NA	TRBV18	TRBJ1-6	CASSPEQELKAYNSPLHF	TGTGCCAGCTCACCGGAACAGGAATTGAAGGCCTATAATTCACCCCTCCACTTT
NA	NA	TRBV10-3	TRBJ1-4	CAISELPGDTNEKLFF	TGTGCCATCAGTGAGCTCCCAGGGGACACTAATGAAAAACTGTTTTTT
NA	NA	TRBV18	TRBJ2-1	CASSPLGVSSYNEQFF	TGTGCCAGCTCACCACTTGGAGTTAGCTCCTACAATGAGCAGTTCTTC
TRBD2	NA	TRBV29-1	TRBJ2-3	CSVRREGSREGTQYF	TGCAGCGTGCGGAGGGAGGGGTCCAGGGAAGGTACGCAGTATTTT
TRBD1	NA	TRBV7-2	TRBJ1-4	CASSVDRGNEKLFF	TGTGCCAGCAGCGTAGACAGGGGAAATGAAAAACTGTTTTTT
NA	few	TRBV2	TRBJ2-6	CAGSPANVLTF	TGTGCCGGGTCACCGGCCAACGTCCTGACTTTC
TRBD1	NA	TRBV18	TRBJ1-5	CASSPTGASNQPQHF	TGTGCCAGCTCACCCACAGGGGCTAGCAATCAGCCCCAGCATTTT
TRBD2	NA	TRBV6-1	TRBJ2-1	CASGEVASGDYNEQFF	TGTGCCAGTGGAGAGGTGGCTAGCGGGGACTACAATGAGCAGTTCTTC
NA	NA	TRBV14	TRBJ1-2	CASSQDPAGGGYTF	TGTGCCAGCAGCCAAGATCCTGCAGGAGGGGGCTACACCTTC
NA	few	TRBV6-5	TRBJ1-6	CASSFGLAGPPLHF	TGTGCCAGCAGTTTCGGACTCGCTGGACCACCCCTCCACTTT
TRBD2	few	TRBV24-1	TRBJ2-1	CATSGGGEQFF	TGTGCCACCAGTGGGGGGGGTGAGCAGTTCTTC
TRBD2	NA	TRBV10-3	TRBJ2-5	CAISELAGERNEQYF	TGTGCCATCAGTGAACTAGCGGGGGAAAGGAATGAGCAGTACTTC
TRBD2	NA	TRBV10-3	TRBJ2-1	CAISESSGRGITYNEQFF	TGTGCCATCAGTGAGTCCTCAGGGAGGGGAATAACCTACAATGAGCAGTTCTTC
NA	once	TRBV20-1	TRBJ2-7	CSARIRTPSYNEQYF	TGCAGTGCTAGAATACGGACTCCCTCCTACAATGAGCAGTACTTC
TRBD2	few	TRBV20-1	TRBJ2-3	CSARWAGARTDTQYF	TGCAGTGCTAGATGGGCGGGAGCAAGGACAGATACGCAGTATTTT
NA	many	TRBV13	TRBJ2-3	CASSTPSTDTQYF	TGTGCCAGCAGCACTCCTAGCACAGATACGCAGTATTTT
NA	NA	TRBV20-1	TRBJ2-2	CSAAGTLNTGELFF	TGCAGTGCCGCCGGGACTCTCAACACCGGGGAGCTGTTTTTT
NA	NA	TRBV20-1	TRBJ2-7	CSATDYEQYF	TGCAGTGCTACAGATTACGAGCAGTACTTC
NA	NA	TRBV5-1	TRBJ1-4	CASSLTTDSRGEKLFF	TGCGCCAGCAGCTTGACCACGGACAGCCGGGGCGAAAAACTGTTTTTT